Presented here are 22 T cell receptor beta chains from one specimen sequenced in a study of pediatric ulcerative colitis. The method was immunoSEQ multiplex PCR; TCRdb's version includes in-frame clones alone and lacks a portion of them. This repertoire shows roughly 64,000 clones, roughly nine tenths found once; its top ten account for about 3.5%. The sample was blood. The source of these receptors is a boy younger than 18 with severe ulcerative colitis.

The V call is TRBV13, the J call TRBJ1-2; D is perhaps TRBD1 (6 bases). Germline CDR1 reads PRHDT; CDR2 reads FYEKMQ (reference sequence). The V end was cut by 9 bases, the J end by 3 bases, with 14 bases between. The CDR3 has 13 amino acids. The CDR3 loop reads CASSLRGHYGYTF. CDR3 bases: TGTGCCAGTTCACTCAGGGGCCACTATGGCTACACCTTC.

The rearrangement links TRBV19 to TRBJ2-1; a possible D gene is TRBD1 (6 bases). V dropped 5 bases and J dropped 5 bases, with 13 bases sitting between them. The CDR3 loop spans 14 amino acids. CDR1 LNHDA and CDR2 SQIVND come from the germline V gene (reference sequence). This CDR3 is CASSYGQGHNEQFF. CDR3 nucleotides: TGTGCCAGTAGTTACGGGCAGGGGCACAATGAGCAGTTCTTC.

The chain employs TRBV10-3 and TRBJ2-2; 10 nucleotides match TRBD1. The junction had 1 base not matched to a gene; V was cut back by 2 bases and J by 1 base. Germline V gene sequence: CDR1 ENHRY, CDR2 SYGVKD. The CDR3 has 16 residues. The CDR3 is CAISEGQGGNTGELFF. Here the CDR3 DNA reads TGTGCCATCAGTGAGGGACAGGGGGGGAACACCGGGGAGCTGTTTTTT.

The chain combines TRBV11-2 with TRBJ2-2; the match to TRBD2 covers 9 bases. Germline CDR1 and CDR2: SGHAT and FQNNGV. J was trimmed by 5 bases and V by 5 bases; bases with no gene match: 3. The CDR3 is 14 amino acids. The CDR3 DNA reads as TGTGCCAGCAGCCCGGGACTAGCAACCGGGGAGCTGTTTTTT. It specifies CASSPGLATGELFF.

V and J are TRBV9 and TRBJ2-6; 9 bases fit TRBD2. The CDR3 has 17 amino acids. The germline CDR1 and CDR2 sequences are SGDLS and YYNGEE. The ends lost 7 bases at V and 4 bases at J; junction bases unmatched: 12. The CDR3 sequence is CASGGGGRAVGANVLTF. Here the CDR3 DNA reads TGTGCCAGCGGAGGAGGCGGGAGGGCTGTGGGGGCCAACGTCCTGACTTTC.

This CDR3 is CAISGGESASHTYEQYF. CDR3 nucleotides: TGTGCCATCAGCGGGGGAGAAAGCGCGAGTCATACGTACGAGCAGTACTTC. The chain carries TRBV10-3 and TRBJ2-7, with D tentatively TRBD2 (6 bases). Trimming took off 6 bases at V and 4 bases at J, with 25 bases between the two ends. CDR1 ENHRY and CDR2 SYGVKD come from the germline V gene. This CDR3 region has 17 residues.

This clone was counted a few times. The chain carries TRBV6-5 and TRBJ1-3, with D possibly TRBD1 on 6 matching bases. Germline V CDR1 and CDR2: MNHEY, SVGAGI. Trimming cost V 8 bases and J 4 bases, with 15 bases left between them. There are 14 residues in the CDR3. The DNA for the CDR3 is TGTGCCAGCCGACGTGCGGGGGCAGGAAACACCATATATTTT. Translation: CASRRAGAGNTIYF.

The chain is built from TRBV5-1 and TRBJ2-7, with 8 bases identical to TRBD2. V shed 4 bases and J 5 bases; nucleotides not matched to a gene: 14. The CDR3 sequence is 16 residues long. CDR1 SGHRS and CDR2 YFSETQ come from the germline V gene. Written as DNA, the CDR3 is TGCGCCAGCAGCCACATACTAGCGGCGAACGTCGACGAGCAGTACTTC. Translated: CASSHILAANVDEQYF.

In this sample, this clone turned up once. The CDR3: CASSPSGRARPLTYNEQFF. CDR3 DNA sequence: TGCGCCAGCAGCCCTAGTGGCCGGGCCCGTCCCTTAACCTACAATGAGCAGTTCTTC. The V gene is TRBV5-1, the J gene TRBJ2-1, with no clear D. Trimming left V 4 bases short and J 2 bases short, with 25 bases between. The CDR3 has 19 residues. CDR1 SGHRS and CDR2 YFSETQ come from the germline V gene.

V gene TRBV5-6 combines with J gene TRBJ1-4; tentative D call: TRBD1 (5 bases). CDR1 SGHDT and CDR2 YYEEEE come from the germline V gene. CDR3 length: 14 residues. V was trimmed by 3 bases and J by 7 bases, leaving 13 bases between them. The chain's CDR3 is CASSSGRAGEKLFF. The CDR3 DNA is TGTGCCAGCAGCTCGGGCAGGGCAGGTGAAAAACTGTTTTTT.

This chain links TRBV5-1 with TRBJ2-2; D is ambiguous. V was pared by 4 bases and J by 0 bases, with 10 bases between. Germline V gene data show CDR1 as SGHRS and CDR2 as YFSETQ. The CDR3 loop spans 15 amino acids. The CDR3 protein is CASSPLSPNTGELFF. As DNA, the CDR3 is TGCGCCAGCAGCCCACTTTCTCCGAACACCGGGGAGCTGTTTTTT.

This chain joins TRBV25-1 and TRBJ2-5; D call uncertain. Trimming cost V 3 bases and J 0 bases, with 5 bases left between them. CDR1 and CDR2 from the germline V gene are MGHDK and SYGVNS. The CDR3 runs to 13 residues. CDR3 protein: CASSDLYQETQYF. CDR3 coding DNA: TGTGCCAGCAGTGATTTGTACCAAGAGACCCAGTACTTC.

This rearrangement joins TRBV28 to TRBJ2-7, with D perhaps matching TRBD1 (6 bases). The CDR3 sequence is 12 residues long. Trimming took 6 bases from V and 1 from J, leaving 7 bases between them. CDR1 and CDR2 from the germline V gene are MDHEN and SYDVKM. The CDR3: CASRGGSYEQYF. The CDR3 DNA reads TGTGCCAGCAGAGGGGGTTCCTACGAGCAGTACTTC.

V usage is TRBV19 and J usage is TRBJ1-1, with a possible D match to TRBD1 (6 bases). Germline V gene sequence: CDR1 LNHDA, CDR2 SQIVND (reference sequence). Trimming removed 7 bases from V and 1 base from J, with 19 bases in between. This CDR3 comprises 16 residues. CDR3 sequence: CASKRGAKGENTEAFF. CDR3 DNA sequence: TGTGCCAGTAAGAGAGGGGCAAAGGGGGAGAACACTGAAGCTTTCTTT.

This chain connects TRBV19 to TRBJ2-5; TRBD2 agrees at 9 bases. Trimming at V came to 5 bases and at J to 4 bases, leaving 2 bases not matched to a gene. CDR3 length: 13 amino acids. CDR1 and CDR2 (germline): LNHDA, SQIVND (reference sequence). Here the CDR3 reads CASSALAGETQYF. The CDR3 nucleotides are TGTGCCAGTAGTGCACTAGCGGGAGAGACCCAGTACTTC.

This rearrangement joins TRBV2 to TRBJ1-3; D not resolved. Trimming stripped 1 base from V and 6 bases from J, with 1 base between. The CDR3 sequence is 11 residues long. CDR1 and CDR2 from the germline V gene are SNHLY and FYNNEI. The CDR3 is CASSEVNTIYF. As DNA, the CDR3 is TGTGCCAGCAGTGAAGTAAACACCATATATTTT. Combining the CDR3 with reference TRBV2 and TRBJ1-3 gives the whole variable domain EPEVTQTPSHQVTQMGQEVILRCVPISNHLYFYWYRQILGQKVEFLVSFYNNEISEKSEIFDDQFSVERPDGSNFTLKIRSTKLEDSAMYFCASSEVNTIYFGEGSWLTVV.

This clone was counted a few times. This chain connects TRBV30 to TRBJ1-2; TRBD1 might be the D (6 bases). CDR1 is GTSNPN, CDR2 SVGIG, per germline (reference sequence). The CDR3 runs to 12 residues. Trimming left V 4 bases short and J 6 bases short, with 12 bases between. In nucleotides, the CDR3 is TGTGCCTGGACCCAGGGGTTGGATGGCTACACCTTC. Amino acids: CAWTQGLDGYTF.

The chain carries TRBV5-6 and TRBJ2-5; possible D gene TRBD1, 6 bases. The CDR3 runs to 13 residues. The germline V and J ends were trimmed by 5 bases and 5 bases, with 13 bases remaining between them. The germline V gene encodes CDR1 SGHDT and CDR2 YYEEEE. Here the CDR3 DNA reads TGTGCCAGCAGGGGCAGGGGATGGGAGACCCAGTACTTC. Translation gives CASRGRGWETQYF.

The rearrangement joins TRBV5-4 to TRBJ2-1; TRBD2 is a possible D gene (5 bases). The V end lost 0 bases, the J end lost 1 base, and 8 bases lay between the germline ends. CDR3 size: 15 residues. Germline CDR1 and CDR2: SGHNT and YYREEE (reference sequence). This CDR3 is CASSLAAGSYNEQFF. The DNA for the CDR3 is TGTGCCAGCAGCTTGGCGGCGGGTTCCTACAATGAGCAGTTCTTC.

This sequence joins TRBV6-1 and TRBJ2-6; 9 bases map to TRBD1. Germline CDR1 reads MNHNS; CDR2 reads SASEGT. V shed 1 base and J 0 bases; nucleotides not matched to a gene: 7. This CDR3 spans 19 amino acids. Here the CDR3 reads CASSEERDRVISGANVLTF. The CDR3 DNA is TGTGCCAGCAGTGAAGAGAGGGACAGGGTAATCTCTGGGGCCAACGTCCTGACTTTC.

The chain has TRBV19 and TRBJ2-1, with TRBD2 identical over 11 bases. Germline CDR1 LNHDA, CDR2 SQIVND (reference sequence). Germline trimming cut 0 bases from V and 7 bases from J; bases unmatched to any gene: 5. This CDR3 is built from 16 residues. This CDR3 reads CASSIDLASGRNEQFF. For the CDR3, the DNA is TGTGCCAGTAGTATAGATCTGGCTAGCGGGAGGAATGAGCAGTTCTTC.

J is TRBJ1-1 and V is TRBV5-6; the D gene is possibly TRBD1 (5 bases). Per the germline V gene, CDR1 is SGHDT and CDR2 is YYEEEE. The CDR3 is made up of 17 amino acids. V gave up 5 bases and J gave up 0 bases, with 20 bases separating them. The CDR3 spells CASSLGGNIFLNTEAFF. DNA for the CDR3: TGTGCCAGCAGTCTCGGGGGTAATATCTTCCTGAACACTGAAGCTTTCTTT.